These 9 T cell receptor beta chains came from one sample sequenced in a study of T-cell memory formation after mild COVID-19. One entry per CDR3 protein, called by TCRdb with MiXCR from the 5' RACE reads. The sample carries under 300,000 distinct CDR3 sequences, approximately 9% recorded once. Source material: PBMCs or a T cell subset sorted from them (not recorded which). All receptors derive from a young man who had mild COVID-19 (a few samples of this study predate the infection). Cell type and time point are not known.

The gene calls are TRBV24-1 and TRBJ2-1; D is ambiguous. The germline CDR1 and CDR2 sequences are KGHDR and SFDVKD. This CDR3 spans 14 amino acids. V was cut by 7 bases and J by 2 bases, with 11 bases left in between. The CDR3 DNA reads as TGTGCCACCAGAGCGAAGGACCCCTACAATGAGCAGTTCTTC. Encoded protein: CATRAKDPYNEQFF.

The rearrangement links TRBV7-2 to TRBJ1-2, with no clear D. CDR1 is SGHTA and CDR2 is FQGNSA in the germline V gene. The CDR3 loop spans 11 amino acids. Deletions cut 8 bases from V and 2 bases from J, with 6 bases between. CDR3 sequence reads: CASEINYGYTF. The CDR3 nucleotides are TGTGCCAGCGAAATAAACTATGGCTACACCTTC.

This clonotype was seen more than once but under ten times. The chain uses TRBV20-1 and TRBJ2-5, with 7 bases matching TRBD1. Germline values: CDR1 DFQATT, CDR2 SNEGSKA (reference sequence). CDR3 length equals 13 residues. With 4 bases clipped from V and 6 bases from J, the junction kept 8 bases outside the gene matches. The CDR3 sequence: CSATDRMVQTQYF. CDR3 nucleotide sequence: TGCAGTGCTACGGACAGGATGGTACAGACCCAGTACTTC.

This clonotype was recorded at least ten times. CDR3 DNA: TGCGCCAGCAGCTTTAAAGGGGGGATGAACACTGAAGCTTTCTTT. It codes for CASSFKGGMNTEAFF. This chain uses TRBV5-1 with TRBJ1-1, with D possibly matching TRBD1 (6 bases). The CDR3 sequence is 15 residues long. CDR1 SGHRS and CDR2 YFSETQ come from the germline V gene. Trimming stripped 2 bases from V and 0 bases from J, with 11 bases between.

This chain joins TRBV29-1 and TRBJ1-3, with unresolved D. CDR3 size: 18 residues. Trimming left V 0 bases short and J 3 bases short, with 21 bases between. Per germline, CDR1 SQVTM and CDR2 ANQGSEA. Here the CDR3 DNA reads TGCAGCGTTGAAGATCCAGGATTTGAGGGTATTGATGGAAACACCATATATTTT. It is translated as CSVEDPGFEGIDGNTIYF.

This clonotype has more than one count but fewer than ten. This chain joins TRBV3-1 and TRBJ2-7; D unresolved. Germline V gene data show CDR1 as LGHDT and CDR2 as YNNKEL (reference sequence). V was shortened by 10 bases and J by 0 bases, with 13 bases between the two germline ends. The CDR3 has 13 residues. The CDR3 DNA sequence: TGTGCCACCACCCAAACCCCCTCCTACGAGCAGTACTTC. Translation: CATTQTPSYEQYF.

This clonotype was recorded a few times. This chain connects TRBV7-2 to TRBJ1-3; a possible D gene is TRBD1 (6 bases). Trimming removed 2 bases from V and 2 bases from J, with 7 bases in between. From germline, CDR1 is SGHTA and CDR2 FQGNSA. This CDR3 region has 14 residues. The CDR3 nucleotides read TGTGCCAGCAGCTTATGGACAGCTGGAAACACCATATATTTT. Its translation is CASSLWTAGNTIYF.

In this sample, this clonotype turned up a few times. The chain is built from TRBV9 and TRBJ2-5; D may be TRBD1 (5 bases). CDR3 length: 14 amino acids. The V gene lost 0 bases and the J gene lost 3 bases, with 9 bases spanning the gap. The germline gives CDR1 SGDLS, CDR2 YYNGEE. CDR3 nucleotide sequence: TGTGCCAGCAGCGTAGAGCCGACAGAAGAGACCCAGTACTTC. Translation gives CASSVEPTEETQYF.

The rearrangement joins TRBV7-9 to TRBJ1-2, with D unclear. The CDR3 loop spans 16 amino acids. The V gene lost 7 bases and the J gene lost 4 bases, with 22 bases spanning the gap. Germline assignment: CDR1 SEHNR and CDR2 FQNEAQ (reference sequence). The CDR3 reads CASINTRAGSGYGYTF. As DNA, the CDR3 is TGTGCCAGCATAAACACCCGAGCGGGTTCGGGCTATGGCTACACCTTC.